Listed below are T cell receptor beta chains from one sample, sequenced in a study of T cell changes during pregnancy in multiple sclerosis. Using immunoSEQ multiplex PCR, the repertoire was profiled, and TCRdb retains in-frame clones only, with some absent. The sample includes nearly 70,000 clones, under 95% of them seen just once. This specimen was peripheral blood, taken in the second trimester of pregnancy. The receptor source for this set is a female donor in good health, enrolled as a control in a pregnancy study. Both conserved end residues are trimmed from each CDR3. Clone size is stated in some rows and not others, as once, few, many or a class when expanded.

j_gene: TRBJ1-2
v_gene: TRBV28
abundance: .
CDR3aa: ASSLGQGNYGYT

j_gene: TRBJ2-5
v_gene: TRBV6-6
abundance: .
CDR3aa: ASSPAGIYPWETQY

j_gene: TRBJ2-3
v_gene: TRBV7-2
abundance: .
CDR3aa: ASSLAGQALQY

j_gene: TRBJ2-7
v_gene: TRBV9
abundance: once
CDR3aa: ASSVGGGTYEQY

j_gene: TRBJ2-7
v_gene: TRBV28
abundance: .
CDR3aa: ASSLGGGAYEQY

j_gene: TRBJ2-4
v_gene: TRBV30
abundance: once
CDR3aa: AWSTYPGWPTENIQY

j_gene: TRBJ2-1
v_gene: TRBV5-4
abundance: .
CDR3aa: ASSQGLAGGYNEQF

j_gene: TRBJ2-7
v_gene: TRBV11-2
abundance: .
CDR3aa: ASSLGPSGSFEQY

j_gene: TRBJ1-5
v_gene: TRBV7-8
abundance: once
CDR3aa: ASSLGPGVQPQH

j_gene: TRBJ2-7
v_gene: TRBV2
abundance: .
CDR3aa: ASRLGLAGPYEQY

j_gene: TRBJ2-7
v_gene: TRBV10-3
abundance: .
CDR3aa: AISGDRGSYEQY

j_gene: TRBJ1-2
v_gene: TRBV27
abundance: .
CDR3aa: ASSALGTGNYGYT

j_gene: TRBJ2-2
v_gene: TRBV27
abundance: .
CDR3aa: ASSIGTNTGELF

j_gene: TRBJ1-1
v_gene: TRBV9
abundance: .
CDR3aa: ASSVALGGAF

j_gene: TRBJ2-1
v_gene: TRBV28
abundance: .
CDR3aa: ASSTPGGVDRNEQF

j_gene: TRBJ1-2
v_gene: TRBV18
abundance: .
CDR3aa: ASSPLTEPGYGYT

j_gene: TRBJ2-3
v_gene: TRBV4-1
abundance: .
CDR3aa: ASSPGQAEDTQY

j_gene: TRBJ2-4
v_gene: TRBV5-4
abundance: .
CDR3aa: ASSSLAKNIQY

j_gene: TRBJ2-3
v_gene: TRBV6-6
abundance: .
CDR3aa: ASTHSRLAHTDTQY

j_gene: TRBJ1-2
v_gene: TRBV10-2
abundance: .
CDR3aa: ATMSMGEDYT

j_gene: TRBJ2-7
v_gene: TRBV10-1
abundance: few
CDR3aa: ASSEMSSGGRQY

j_gene: TRBJ2-1
v_gene: TRBV29-1
abundance: once
CDR3aa: SVLGVRGVLNEQF

j_gene: TRBJ1-3
v_gene: TRBV2
abundance: .
CDR3aa: ASSLRDRGNTIY

j_gene: TRBJ2-3
v_gene: TRBV5-4
abundance: .
CDR3aa: ASSPEGGWGGDTDTQY

j_gene: TRBJ2-3
v_gene: TRBV19
abundance: .
CDR3aa: ASSGGGVPLSTDTQY

j_gene: TRBJ2-3
v_gene: TRBV9
abundance: .
CDR3aa: ASSVAGGSGGTDTQY

j_gene: TRBJ2-4
v_gene: TRBV4-3
abundance: .
CDR3aa: ASSLFRGGVGDIQY

j_gene: TRBJ2-1
v_gene: TRBV27
abundance: once
CDR3aa: ASSLRQGTYNEQF

j_gene: .
v_gene: TRBV15
abundance: .
CDR3aa: ATSRDLGTGVYEQY

j_gene: TRBJ1-2
v_gene: TRBV5-6
abundance: .
CDR3aa: ASSLEQEVT

j_gene: TRBJ2-7
v_gene: TRBV28
abundance: .
CDR3aa: ASTTTSGQDSYEQY

j_gene: TRBJ2-1
v_gene: TRBV6-1
abundance: .
CDR3aa: ASSEAFPLAGGHNEQF

j_gene: TRBJ1-2
v_gene: TRBV7-9
abundance: .
CDR3aa: AIYRARNYGYT

j_gene: TRBJ2-2
v_gene: TRBV5-4
abundance: .
CDR3aa: ASSLGTSGSPGELF

j_gene: TRBJ2-7
v_gene: TRBV2
abundance: once
CDR3aa: ASSAIAESAYEQY

j_gene: TRBJ2-3
v_gene: TRBV6-1
abundance: .
CDR3aa: ASSEPQGLARHTQY

j_gene: TRBJ1-2
v_gene: TRBV7-9
abundance: .
CDR3aa: ASSPKGYT